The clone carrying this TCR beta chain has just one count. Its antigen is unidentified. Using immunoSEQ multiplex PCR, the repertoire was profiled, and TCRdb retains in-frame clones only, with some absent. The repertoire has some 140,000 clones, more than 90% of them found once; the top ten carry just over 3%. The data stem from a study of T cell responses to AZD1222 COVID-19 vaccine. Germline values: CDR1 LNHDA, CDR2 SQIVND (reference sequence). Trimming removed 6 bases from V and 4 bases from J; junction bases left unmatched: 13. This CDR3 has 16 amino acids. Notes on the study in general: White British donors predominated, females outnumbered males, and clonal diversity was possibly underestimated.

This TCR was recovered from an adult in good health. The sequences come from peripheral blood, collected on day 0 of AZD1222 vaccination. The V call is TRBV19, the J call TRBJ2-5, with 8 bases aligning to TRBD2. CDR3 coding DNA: TGTGCCAGTAGCACCGGGGGGGTCGGTTTTCGAGAGACCCAGTACTTC. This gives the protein CASSTGGVGFRETQYF.